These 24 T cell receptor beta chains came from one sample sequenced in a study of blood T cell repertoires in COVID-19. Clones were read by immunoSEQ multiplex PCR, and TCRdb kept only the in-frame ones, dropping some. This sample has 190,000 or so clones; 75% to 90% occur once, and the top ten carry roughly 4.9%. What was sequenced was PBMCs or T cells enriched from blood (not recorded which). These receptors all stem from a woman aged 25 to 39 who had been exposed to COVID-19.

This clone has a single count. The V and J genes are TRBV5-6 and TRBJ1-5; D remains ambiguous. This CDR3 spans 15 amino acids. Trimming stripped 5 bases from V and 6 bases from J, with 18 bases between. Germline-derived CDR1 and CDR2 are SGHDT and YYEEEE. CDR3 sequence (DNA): TGTGCCAGCAGACAACAGAGGGATTTGCTTCAGCCCCAGCATTTT. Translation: CASRQQRDLLQPQHF.

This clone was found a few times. CDR3 amino acids: CASSQSIRDREDISQPQHF. CDR3 bases: TGCGCCAGCAGTCAATCCATCCGGGACAGGGAGGACATAAGTCAGCCCCAGCATTTT. The gene calls are TRBV23-1 and TRBJ1-5; TRBD1 agrees at 9 bases. TRBV23-1 carries the ORF label, with uncertain function. The CDR3 runs to 19 residues. V lost 0 bases to trimming and J lost 6 bases; unmatched junction nucleotides: 15.

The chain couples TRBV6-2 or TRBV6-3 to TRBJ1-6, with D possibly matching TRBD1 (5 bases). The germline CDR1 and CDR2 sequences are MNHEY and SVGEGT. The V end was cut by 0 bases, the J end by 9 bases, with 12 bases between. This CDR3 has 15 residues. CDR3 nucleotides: TGTGCCAGCAGTTACTCGGCAGGGCGGAGTTCACCCCTCCACTTT. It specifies CASSYSAGRSSPLHF.

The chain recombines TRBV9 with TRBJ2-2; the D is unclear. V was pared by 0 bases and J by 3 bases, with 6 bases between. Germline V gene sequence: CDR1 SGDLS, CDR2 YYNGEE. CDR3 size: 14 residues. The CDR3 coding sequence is TGTGCCAGCAGCGTAGACCCAGACACCGGGGAGCTGTTTTTT. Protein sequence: CASSVDPDTGELFF.

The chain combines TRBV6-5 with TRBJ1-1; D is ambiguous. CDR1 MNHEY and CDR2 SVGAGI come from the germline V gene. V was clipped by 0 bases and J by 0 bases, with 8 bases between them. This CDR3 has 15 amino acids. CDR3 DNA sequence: TGTGCCAGCAGTTACTCGCGGCAGATGAACACTGAAGCTTTCTTT. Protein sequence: CASSYSRQMNTEAFF.

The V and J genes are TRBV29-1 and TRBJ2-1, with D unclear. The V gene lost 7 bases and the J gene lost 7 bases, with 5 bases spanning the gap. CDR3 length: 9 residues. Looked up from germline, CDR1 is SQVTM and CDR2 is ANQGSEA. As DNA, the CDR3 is TGCAGCGGAGTGAATGAGCAGTTCTTC. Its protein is CSGVNEQFF.

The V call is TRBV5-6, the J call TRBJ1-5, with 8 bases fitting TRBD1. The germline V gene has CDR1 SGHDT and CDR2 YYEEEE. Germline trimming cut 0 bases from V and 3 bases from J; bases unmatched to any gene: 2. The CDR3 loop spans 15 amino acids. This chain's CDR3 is CASSLADRANQPQHF. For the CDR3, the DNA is TGTGCCAGCAGCTTGGCGGACAGGGCCAATCAGCCCCAGCATTTT. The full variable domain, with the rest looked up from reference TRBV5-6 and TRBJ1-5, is DAGVTQSPTHLIKTRGQQVTLRCSPKSGHDTVSWYQQALGQGPQFIFQYYEEEERQRGNFPDRFSGHQFPNYSSELNVNALLLGDSALYLCASSLADRANQPQHFGDGTRLSIL.

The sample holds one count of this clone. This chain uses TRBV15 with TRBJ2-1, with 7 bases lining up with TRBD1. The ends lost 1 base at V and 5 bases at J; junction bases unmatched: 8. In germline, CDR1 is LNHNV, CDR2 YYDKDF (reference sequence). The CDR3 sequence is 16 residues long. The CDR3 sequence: CATSRVSGQEDNEQFF. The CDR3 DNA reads TGTGCCACCAGCAGAGTCAGCGGACAGGAGGACAATGAGCAGTTCTTC.

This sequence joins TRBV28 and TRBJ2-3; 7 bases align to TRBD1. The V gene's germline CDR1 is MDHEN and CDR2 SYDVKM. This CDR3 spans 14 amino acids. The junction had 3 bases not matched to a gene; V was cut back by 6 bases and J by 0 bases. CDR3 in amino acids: CASSGTASTDTQYF. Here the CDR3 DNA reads TGTGCCAGCAGCGGGACAGCTAGCACAGATACGCAGTATTTT. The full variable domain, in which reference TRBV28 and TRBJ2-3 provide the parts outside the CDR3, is DVKVTQSSRYLVKRTGEKVFLECVQDMDHENMFWYRQDPGLGLRLIYFSYDVKMKEKGDIPEGYSVSREKKERFSLILESASTNQTSMYLCASSGTASTDTQYFGPGTRLTVL.

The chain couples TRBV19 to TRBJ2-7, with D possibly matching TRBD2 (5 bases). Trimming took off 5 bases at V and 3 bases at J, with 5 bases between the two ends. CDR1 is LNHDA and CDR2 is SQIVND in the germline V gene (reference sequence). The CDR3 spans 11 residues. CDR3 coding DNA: TGTGCCAGTAGTCGGGGCTACGAGCAGTACTTC. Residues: CASSRGYEQYF.

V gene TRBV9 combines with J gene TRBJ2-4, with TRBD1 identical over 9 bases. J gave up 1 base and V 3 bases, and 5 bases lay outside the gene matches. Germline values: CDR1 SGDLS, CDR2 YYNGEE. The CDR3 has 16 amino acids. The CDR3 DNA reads TGTGCCAGCAGCGGAGGGACAGGGCCGGCCAAAAACATTCAGTACTTC. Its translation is CASSGGTGPAKNIQYF.

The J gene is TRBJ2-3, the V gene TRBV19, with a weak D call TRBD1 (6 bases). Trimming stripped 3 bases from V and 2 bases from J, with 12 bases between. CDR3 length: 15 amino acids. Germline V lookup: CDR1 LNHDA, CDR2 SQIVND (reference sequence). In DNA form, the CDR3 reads TGTGCCAGTAGTATGCAGGACAGAGTCACAGATACGCAGTATTTT. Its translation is CASSMQDRVTDTQYF. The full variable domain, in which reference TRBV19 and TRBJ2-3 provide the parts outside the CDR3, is DGGITQSPKYLFRKEGQNVTLSCEQNLNHDAMYWYRQDPGQGLRLIYYSQIVNDFQKGDIAEGYSVSREKKESFPLTVTSAQKNPTAFYLCASSMQDRVTDTQYFGPGTRLTVL.

The CDR3 spells CASSEIRDNSPLHF. The CDR3 region has the DNA TGTGCCAGCAGTGAAATCAGGGATAATTCACCCCTCCACTTT. This chain links TRBV2 with TRBJ1-6, with D maybe TRBD1 (5 bases). V was trimmed by 2 bases and J by 5 bases, leaving 7 bases between them. Per germline, CDR1 SNHLY and CDR2 FYNNEI. The CDR3 contains 14 residues. The full variable domain, its missing parts supplied by reference TRBV2 and TRBJ1-6, is EPEVTQTPSHQVTQMGQEVILRCVPISNHLYFYWYRQILGQKVEFLVSFYNNEISEKSEIFDDQFSVERPDGSNFTLKIRSTKLEDSAMYFCASSEIRDNSPLHFGNGTRLTVT.

CDR3 nucleotides: TGTGCCATCAGCGTGGACAGCTATGGCTACACCTTC. Translation gives CAISVDSYGYTF. This chain joins TRBV10-3 and TRBJ1-2, with D tentatively TRBD1 (6 bases). CDR1 is ENHRY and CDR2 is SYGVKD in the germline V gene. This CDR3 region has 12 residues. V was pared by 6 bases and J by 4 bases, with 9 bases between.

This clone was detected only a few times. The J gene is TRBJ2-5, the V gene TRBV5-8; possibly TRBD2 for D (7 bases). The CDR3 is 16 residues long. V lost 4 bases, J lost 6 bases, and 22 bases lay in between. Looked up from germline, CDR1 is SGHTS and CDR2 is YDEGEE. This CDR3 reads CASSPRGASGGKTQYF. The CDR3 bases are TGTGCCAGCAGCCCCCGGGGGGCTAGTGGAGGGAAGACCCAGTACTTC.

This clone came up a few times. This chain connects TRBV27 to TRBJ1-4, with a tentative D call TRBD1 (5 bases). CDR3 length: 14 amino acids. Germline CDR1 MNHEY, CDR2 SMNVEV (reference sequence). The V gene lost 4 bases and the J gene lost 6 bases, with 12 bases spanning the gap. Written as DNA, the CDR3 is TGTGCCAGCAGTTCGAACAGGCAGGATGAAAAACTGTTTTTT. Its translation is CASSSNRQDEKLFF.

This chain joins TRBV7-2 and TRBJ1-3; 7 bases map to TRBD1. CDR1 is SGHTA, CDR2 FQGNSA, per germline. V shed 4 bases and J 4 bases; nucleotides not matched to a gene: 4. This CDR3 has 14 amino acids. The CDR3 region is CASSSGTEGNTIYF. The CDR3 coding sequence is TGTGCCAGCAGCTCCGGGACAGAGGGAAACACCATATATTTT.

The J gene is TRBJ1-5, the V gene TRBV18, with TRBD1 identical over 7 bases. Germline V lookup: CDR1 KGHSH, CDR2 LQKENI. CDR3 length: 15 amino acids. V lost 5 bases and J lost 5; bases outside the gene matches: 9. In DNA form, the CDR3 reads TGTGCCAGCTCAAACCAAGTCACAGGGGATCAGCCCCAGCATTTT. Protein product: CASSNQVTGDQPQHF.

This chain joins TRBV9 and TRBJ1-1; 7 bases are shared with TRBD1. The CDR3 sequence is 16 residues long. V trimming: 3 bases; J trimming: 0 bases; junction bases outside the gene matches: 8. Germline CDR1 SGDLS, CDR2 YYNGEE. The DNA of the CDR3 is TGTGCCAGCAGCGGCCGGACAGGCGATTTGAACACTGAAGCTTTCTTT. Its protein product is CASSGRTGDLNTEAFF.

The DNA for the CDR3 is TGTGCCAGCAGCCAATCAGGTCCCGAGCTGTTTTTT. As protein: CASSQSGPELFF. This sequence joins TRBV3-1 (or the pseudogene TRBV3-2) and TRBJ2-2; D remains ambiguous. There are 12 residues in the CDR3. V lost 2 bases and J lost 11, with 9 bases in between. Germline loops: CDR1 LGHDT, CDR2 YNNKEL (reference sequence).

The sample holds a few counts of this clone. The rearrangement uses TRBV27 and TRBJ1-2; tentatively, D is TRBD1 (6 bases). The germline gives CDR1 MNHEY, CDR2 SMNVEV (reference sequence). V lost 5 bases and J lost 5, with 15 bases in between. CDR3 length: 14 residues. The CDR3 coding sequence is TGTGCCAGCAGTCCATCGGACAGTAGGTATGGCTACACCTTC. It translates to CASSPSDSRYGYTF.

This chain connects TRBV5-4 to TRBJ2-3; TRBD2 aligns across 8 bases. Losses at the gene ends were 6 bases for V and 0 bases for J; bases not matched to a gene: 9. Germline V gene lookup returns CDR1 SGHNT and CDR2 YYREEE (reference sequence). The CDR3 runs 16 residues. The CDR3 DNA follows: TGTGCCAGCAACCACGGCGGGGGGCCAAGCACAGATACGCAGTATTTT. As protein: CASNHGGGPSTDTQYF.

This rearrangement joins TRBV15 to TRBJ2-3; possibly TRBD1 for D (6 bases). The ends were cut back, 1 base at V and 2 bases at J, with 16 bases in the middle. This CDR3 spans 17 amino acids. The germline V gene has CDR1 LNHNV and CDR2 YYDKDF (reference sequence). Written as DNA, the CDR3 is TGTGCCACCAGCAGAGCAGTTTCGGGACATCTCACAGATACGCAGTATTTT. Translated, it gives CATSRAVSGHLTDTQYF.

The DNA for the CDR3 is TGTGCCAGCAGCACGCGTCCGGGACAGGGGGTTGCGTGGAATCAGCCCCAGCATTTT. It yields the protein CASSTRPGQGVAWNQPQHF. The V gene is TRBV7-2, the J gene TRBJ1-5; 11 bases are a match to TRBD1. Germline CDR1 and CDR2: SGHTA and FQGNSA. The CDR3 is 19 residues long. With V trimmed by 5 bases and J by 4 bases, 16 bases remained unmatched.